This TCR beta chain derives from a study of OX40 agonist ivuxolimab in advanced cancers. The overall study: Patients received the agonistic anti-OX40 (CD134) antibody ivuxolimab. Every 2 weeks, patients received ivuxolimab intravenously, dosed at 0.01 to 10 mg/kg. Allowance was made for prior anti-PD-1, anti-PD-L1 or anti-CTLA-4 therapy, and roughly 40% had some.

Produced via immunoSEQ multiplex PCR; TCRdb's table is partial and in-frame only. The sample has about 93,000 clones; 92% are singletons. This CDR3 has 15 amino acids. Trimming took off 3 bases at V and 5 bases at J, with 14 bases between the two ends. CDR1 is LNHNV and CDR2 is YYDKDF in the germline V gene (reference sequence). The sequence was collected from an adult with an advanced solid tumor such as melanoma, head and neck, liver or kidney cancer. The specimen was CD4+ or CD8+ T cells sorted from blood, collected in a trial of the OX40 agonist ivuxolimab. V usage is TRBV15 and J usage is TRBJ1-5; D is uncertain. CDR3 amino acids: CATSRLVAGDQPQHF. In DNA, the CDR3 is TGTGCCACCAGCAGGTTAGTTGCAGGAGATCAGCCCCAGCATTTT.